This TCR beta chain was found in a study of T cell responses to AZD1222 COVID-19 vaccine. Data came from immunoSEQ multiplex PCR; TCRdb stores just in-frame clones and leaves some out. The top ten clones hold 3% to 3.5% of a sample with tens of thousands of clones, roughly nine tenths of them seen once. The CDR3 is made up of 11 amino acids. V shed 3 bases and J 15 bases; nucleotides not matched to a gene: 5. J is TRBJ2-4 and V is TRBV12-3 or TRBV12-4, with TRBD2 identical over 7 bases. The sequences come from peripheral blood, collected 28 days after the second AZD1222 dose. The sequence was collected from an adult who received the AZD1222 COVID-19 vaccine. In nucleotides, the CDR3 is TGTGCCAGCAGTTTTGGGGGAGGGCCGTACTTC. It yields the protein CASSFGGGPYF.